These T cell receptor beta chains were read from a single sample in a study of blood T cell repertoires in COVID-19. Sequenced by immunoSEQ multiplex PCR; TCRdb stores in-frame clones only, minus some. This sample yields some 520,000 clones, of which approximately 92% are seen a single time; around 0.92% belongs to the top ten. The sequencing sample was made of peripheral blood. These receptors were taken from a man between 18 and 29 years old with COVID-19, enrolled during active disease. The CDR3 runs from the conserved cysteine through the conserved F or W. D genes are given only for firm matches. Size values are once, few and many counts, or a class for expanded clones, and some rows have none.

-	TRBV12-2	-	TRBJ2-5	CASRIIPKQGALETQYF	TGTGCAAGTCGCATAATACCGAAACAGGGGGCTCTAGAGACCCAGTACTTC
-	TRBV27	-	TRBJ2-7	CASRLAAPTEQYF	TGTGCCAGCAGGCTAGCAGCCCCTACGGAGCAGTACTTC
-	TRBV12-3/TRBV12-4	once	TRBJ1-2	CASSTSLAGGYTF	TGTGCCAGCAGTACCTCCCTCGCAGGCGGCTACACCTTC
-	TRBV27	once	TRBJ1-4	CASSLSGIYRGEKLFF	TGTGCCAGCAGTTTATCGGGGATCTATCGGGGTGAAAAACTGTTTTTT
-	TRBV18	-	TRBJ2-1	CASSQLENNEQFF	TGTGCCAGCTCACAGCTAGAGAACAATGAGCAGTTCTTC
-	TRBV3-1/TRBV3-2	-	TRBJ1-2	CASSQAGGRLDNYTF	TGTGCCAGCAGCCAAGCGGGGGGGCGCCTGGACAACTACACCTTC
-	TRBV5-8	once	TRBJ1-1	CASSLRQFGLEAFF	TGTGCCAGCAGCTTACGACAGTTCGGGTTGGAAGCTTTCTTT
TRBD2	TRBV19	-	TRBJ2-3	CASTGRGGGTDTQYF	TGTGCCAGTACCGGACGCGGGGGGGGCACAGATACGCAGTATTTT
TRBD2	TRBV11-2	-	TRBJ2-3	CASSLSGGGTDTQYF	TGTGCCAGCAGCCTTAGCGGGGGGGGCACAGATACGCAGTATTTT
-	TRBV9	-	TRBJ2-2	CASSPQTATITGELFF	TGTGCCAGCAGCCCGCAGACCGCTACTATCACCGGGGAGCTGTTTTTT
-	TRBV2	-	TRBJ2-7	CASKGREGPEQYF	TGTGCCAGCAAGGGCAGGGAAGGGCCCGAGCAGTACTTC
-	TRBV30	-	TRBJ1-2	CACLNYGYTF	TGTGCCTGCCTAAACTATGGCTACACCTTC
TRBD1	TRBV23-1	-	TRBJ1-6	CASSTGTGGSPLHF	TGCGCCAGCAGTACCGGGACAGGGGGCTCACCCCTCCACTTT
-	TRBV12-3/TRBV12-4	-	TRBJ2-5	CASSSRLGETQYF	TGTGCCAGCAGTTCCCGACTCGGAGAGACCCAGTACTTC
TRBD2	TRBV30	-	TRBJ2-4	CAWSVGLAGDIQYF	TGTGCCTGGAGTGTAGGACTAGCGGGAGACATTCAGTACTTC
-	TRBV5-3	-	TRBJ1-3	CARSPPGLSGNTIYF	TGTGCCAGAAGCCCTCCAGGGCTATCTGGAAACACCATATATTTT
TRBD1	TRBV7-9	-	TRBJ1-2	CASSYTGGTFNYGYTF	TGTGCCAGCAGTTATACAGGGGGGACCTTTAACTATGGCTACACCTTC
-	TRBV6-5	-	TRBJ2-2	CASSYQGSGNTGELFF	TGTGCCAGCAGTTACCAAGGTAGCGGGAACACCGGGGAGCTGTTTTTT
-	TRBV6-6	-	TRBJ2-2	CASSGPGLSPGELFF	TGTGCCAGCAGTGGTCCGGGACTCTCCCCCGGGGAGCTGTTTTTT
TRBD1	TRBV18	-	TRBJ1-5	CASSPPNAGTAHQPQHF	TGTGCCAGCTCACCACCAAACGCCGGGACAGCACATCAGCCCCAGCATTTT
-	TRBV6-6	-	TRBJ2-7	CASSYSQNSYEQYF	TGTGCCAGCAGTTACTCACAGAACTCCTACGAGCAGTACTTC
TRBD1	TRBV6-5	-	TRBJ1-5	CASRADRGGNQPQHF	TGTGCCAGCAGGGCCGACAGGGGCGGCAATCAGCCCCAGCATTTT
-	TRBV2	-	TRBJ2-1	CASSELGINEQFF	TGTGCCAGCAGTGAACTGGGCATCAATGAGCAGTTCTTC
-	TRBV2	-	TRBJ1-5	CASSEQGLGNQPQHF	TGTGCCAGCAGTGAGCAGGGGTTGGGCAATCAGCCCCAGCATTTT
TRBD1	TRBV12-5	few	TRBJ2-7	CASGSSTGVQEQYF	TGTGCTAGTGGGTCCTCTACAGGGGTTCAGGAGCAGTACTTC
TRBD2	TRBV7-3	-	TRBJ2-1	CASSLGPLGRTNEQFF	TGTGCCAGCAGCTTAGGCCCTCTCGGGAGGACGAATGAGCAGTTCTTC
-	TRBV19	-	TRBJ2-1	CASSTTDNLGPYNEQFF	TGTGCCAGTAGTACAACAGACAACCTGGGCCCCTACAATGAGCAGTTCTTC
-	TRBV5-1	once	TRBJ1-2	CASSLGSATGSGYTF	TGCGCCAGCAGCTTGGGGTCAGCCACCGGGAGTGGCTACACCTTC
-	TRBV5-1	-	TRBJ2-7	CASSLTEYEQYF	TGCGCCAGCAGCCTCACTGAATACGAGCAGTACTTC
-	TRBV28	-	TRBJ2-5	CASNLNRLQETQYF	TGTGCCAGCAACCTAAACAGATTACAAGAGACCCAGTACTTC
-	TRBV29-1	-	TRBJ2-1	CSVVSGNEQFF	TGCAGCGTTGTATCCGGCAATGAGCAGTTCTTC
-	TRBV29-1	-	TRBJ1-2	CSAVQGDGYTF	TGCAGCGCCGTCCAGGGTGACGGCTACACCTTC
TRBD2	TRBV19	-	TRBJ2-5	CASRPLGLAGRETQYF	TGTGCCAGTAGACCCCTCGGACTAGCGGGACGAGAGACCCAGTACTTC
-	TRBV7-9	-	TRBJ2-2	CASSLPAWDTTGELFF	TGTGCCAGCAGCTTACCCGCTTGGGACACAACCGGGGAGCTGTTTTTT
-	TRBV27	-	TRBJ1-4	CASSLRQNEKLFF	TGTGCCAGCAGTTTAAGACAGAATGAAAAACTGTTTTTT
TRBD1	TRBV6-2/TRBV6-3	-	TRBJ1-5	CASSPQGYGQHF	TGTGCCAGCAGTCCACAGGGGTACGGGCAGCATTTT
TRBD2	TRBV5-4	-	TRBJ2-7	CASSIDLAGALEQYF	TGTGCCAGCAGCATAGATCTAGCGGGAGCGCTCGAGCAGTACTTC
-	TRBV13	-	TRBJ1-1	CASSLVGSTEAFF	TGTGCCAGCAGCTTAGTAGGGAGTACTGAAGCTTTCTTT
TRBD2	TRBV11-2	-	TRBJ2-7	CASSLYAGGSSYEQYF	TGTGCCAGCAGCTTATATGCGGGAGGGAGCTCCTACGAGCAGTACTTC
TRBD1	TRBV7-7	-	TRBJ2-5	CASSLTGGETQYF	TGTGCTAGCAGCTTAACAGGGGGGGAGACCCAGTACTTC
-	TRBV18	-	TRBJ2-5	CASSRQYGETQYF	TGTGCCAGCTCACGACAGTACGGGGAGACCCAGTACTTC
-	TRBV7-6	once	TRBJ2-1	CASSQLGRWFF	TGTGCCAGCAGCCAACTTGGTCGGTGGTTCTTC
TRBD1	TRBV29-1	-	TRBJ1-1	CSVIPGQGARAFF	TGCAGCGTTATCCCGGGACAGGGGGCGCGGGCTTTCTTT